This record concerns one TCR beta chain sequence. Its cognate antigen is unknown. The data were taken from a study of shared clonotypes between healthy human individuals. Whole-study results and caveats: Clonotypes shared by all four sorted-subset donors had higher generation probabilities than non-shared clonotypes. Naive CD4 clonotype sharing across a few donors was about 5%.

The table came from immunoSEQ multiplex PCR; TCRdb's copy has only in-frame clones and leaves some out. Of more than 2,000,000 clones listed, roughly 93% are singletons. V gave up 3 bases and J gave up 3 bases, with 11 bases separating them. This CDR3 comprises 14 residues. Germline-derived CDR1 and CDR2 are KGHSH and LQKENI. The chain uses TRBV18 and TRBJ1-1; possibly TRBD1 for D (6 bases). Material for sequencing was naive CD4+ T cells from PBMCs. Regarding subset: CD45RA+ positively selected. This clonotype was obtained from a man younger than 35 in good health. Some clones in this sample may be carry-over from other donors' samples. The chain's CDR3 is CASSPTYRDTEAFF. In DNA form, the CDR3 reads TGTGCCAGCTCACCCACTTACAGGGACACTGAAGCTTTCTTT.